The 17 T cell receptor beta chains below were found in one sample sequenced in a study of glioma-infiltrating T cells after dendritic cell vaccination. Time point denoted: after dendritic cell vaccination, including at tumor progression/relapse. The data were produced by immunoSEQ multiplex PCR, yet TCRdb's version contains in-frame clones alone and is incomplete. This sample has over 65,000 clones, with around 85% found just once. The sequenced sample was blood, obtained after dendritic cell vaccination. The receptors were sampled from a human donor with glioblastoma.

CDR3 residues: CASSPDGTGGSDTQYF. The CDR3, as DNA: TGCGCCAGCAGCCCGGACGGGACAGGGGGCTCAGATACGCAGTATTTT. The rearrangement uses TRBV5-1 and TRBJ2-3, with TRBD1 identical over 12 bases. The germline V gene encodes CDR1 SGHRS and CDR2 YFSETQ. Trimming took 4 bases from V and 4 from J; bases not matched to a gene: 7. The CDR3 runs 16 residues.

The chain recombines TRBV2 with TRBJ2-1, with 8 bases that match TRBD2. CDR3 size: 15 residues. Germline CDR1 reads SNHLY; CDR2 reads FYNNEI. V lost 1 base, J lost 4 bases, and 3 bases stayed unmatched. In nucleotides, the CDR3 is TGTGCCAGCAGTGAAGAGGCTAGCGGGTACAATGAGCAGTTCTTC. Protein: CASSEEASGYNEQFF.

The chain uses TRBV6-1 and TRBJ1-5, with a weak D call TRBD1 (6 bases). The CDR3 totals 13 residues. Germline V gene lookup returns CDR1 MNHNS and CDR2 SASEGT. The V end was cut by 10 bases, the J end by 9 bases, with 19 bases between. The CDR3 is CATQGGVTGPQHF. CDR3 coding DNA: TGTGCCACCCAAGGGGGGGTTACCGGGCCCCAGCATTTT.

V usage is TRBV7-2 and J usage is TRBJ2-1; TRBD1 agrees at 8 bases. Germline trimming cut 5 bases from V and 5 bases from J; bases unmatched to any gene: 5. CDR3 length: 14 residues. Germline CDR1 and CDR2: SGHTA and FQGNSA. The CDR3 DNA follows: TGTGCCAGCAGCCCTGGACAGGGCCACAATGAGCAGTTCTTC. Protein product: CASSPGQGHNEQFF.

This rearrangement joins TRBV5-1 to TRBJ2-5; 7 positions agree with TRBD2. V lost 2 bases and J lost 5; bases outside the gene matches: 9. The CDR3 is 15 amino acids. Germline CDR1 is SGHRS and CDR2 is YFSETQ. The CDR3 region is CASSLSGISMETQYF. The CDR3 DNA reads as TGCGCCAGCAGCTTAAGCGGGATTAGTATGGAGACCCAGTACTTC.

The V gene is TRBV4-2, the J gene TRBJ1-2, with D possibly being TRBD1 (6 bases). Germline V CDR1 and CDR2: LGHNA, YNFKEQ. There are 14 residues in the CDR3. V lost 5 bases and J 2 bases, leaving 12 bases between the germline ends. The CDR3 protein is CASSGGPVNYGYTF. The DNA of the CDR3 is TGTGCCAGCAGCGGGGGCCCCGTAAACTATGGCTACACCTTC.

The chain uses TRBV5-1 and TRBJ1-2; TRBD1 aligns across 7 bases. J lost 0 bases, V lost 9 bases, and 8 bases had no gene match. This CDR3 is 14 amino acids long. Looked up from germline, CDR1 is SGHRS and CDR2 is YFSETQ. CDR3 amino acids: CATTPGQPNYGYTF. As DNA, the CDR3 is TGCGCCACCACCCCGGGACAGCCTAACTATGGCTACACCTTC. Looking up the rest from reference TRBV5-1 and TRBJ1-2 gives the full variable domain: KAGVTQTPRYLIKTRGQQVTLSCSPISGHRSVSWYQQTPGQGLQFLFEYFSETQRNKGNFPGRFSGRQFSNSRSEMNVSTLELGDSALYLCATTPGQPNYGYTFGSGTRLTVV.

This chain links TRBV6-5 with TRBJ1-1, with 7 bases lining up with TRBD1. Trimming took 3 bases from V and 0 from J; bases not matched to a gene: 4. The V gene's germline CDR1 is MNHEY and CDR2 SVGAGI. The CDR3 is made up of 15 amino acids. CDR3 bases: TGTGCCAGCAGTTATTCCGGGACAGTGAACACTGAAGCTTTCTTT. Residues: CASSYSGTVNTEAFF.

The rearrangement links TRBV5-4 to TRBJ2-5, with a possible D match to TRBD2 (6 bases). CDR3 length: 15 amino acids. Germline CDR1 reads SGHNT; CDR2 reads YYREEE (reference sequence). V was pared by 0 bases and J by 3 bases, with 12 bases between. DNA of the CDR3: TGTGCCAGCAGCTTGGCCGGGGCGGGGAAAGAGACCCAGTACTTC. It is translated as CASSLAGAGKETQYF. The full variable domain, rest sourced from reference TRBV5-4 and TRBJ2-5, is ETGVTQSPTHLIKTRGQQVTLRCSSQSGHNTVSWYQQALGQGPQFIFQYYREEENGRGNFPPRFSGLQFPNYSSELNVNALELDDSALYLCASSLAGAGKETQYFGPGTRLLVL.

The V and J genes are TRBV25-1 and TRBJ2-3; 8 bases are shared with TRBD2. The ends lost 2 bases at V and 4 bases at J; junction bases unmatched: 5. The CDR3 spans 15 residues. Germline V lookup: CDR1 MGHDK, CDR2 SYGVNS. The CDR3 reads CASSERSGSADTQYF. The CDR3 coding sequence is TGTGCCAGCAGTGAACGAAGCGGGAGTGCAGATACGCAGTATTTT.

Worth noting for this clone: Other DNA sequences in the sample encode the same CDR3. The chain links TRBV27 to TRBJ1-1; D is uncertain. V lost 3 bases to trimming and J lost 2 bases, with 10 bases between them. The length of the CDR3 is 14 residues. The germline V gene has CDR1 MNHEY and CDR2 SMNVEV (reference sequence). CDR3 in DNA: TGTGCCAGCAGTTTGCCAGGAGGAAACACTGAAGCTTTCTTT. It translates to CASSLPGGNTEAFF.

The chain recombines TRBV7-2 with TRBJ2-1; TRBD1 matches 9 bases. The CDR3 runs 15 residues. Germline CDR1 SGHTA, CDR2 FQGNSA. The V segment lost 5 bases and the J segment 2 bases; nucleotides outside the gene matches: 4. The CDR3 region is CASSPRQGAYNEQFF. CDR3 nucleotide sequence: TGTGCCAGCAGCCCCCGACAGGGGGCCTACAATGAGCAGTTCTTC.

The chain recombines TRBV30 with TRBJ2-1, with no clear D. Trimming pared 1 base from V and 2 bases from J, leaving 9 bases between. Germline V CDR1 and CDR2: GTSNPN, SVGIG (reference sequence). The CDR3 has 14 residues. CDR3 coding DNA: TGTGCCTGGAGTGGTCGCGAGGCCTACAATGAGCAGTTCTTC. Its protein product is CAWSGREAYNEQFF.

Concerning this clone itself: The sample carries other DNA sequences with the same CDR3. The genes are TRBV6-5 and TRBJ1-2; tentative D call: TRBD1 (6 bases). CDR1 and CDR2 from the germline V gene are MNHEY and SVGAGI. Between the trimmed V and J ends, which lost 5 bases and 6 bases, there was a span of 10 bases. The CDR3 loop spans 12 amino acids. The CDR3 DNA is TGTGCCAGCAGTCCGACAGGAAATGGCTACACCTTC. It specifies CASSPTGNGYTF.

The CDR3 protein is CASSLVAENTGELFF. CDR3 bases: TGTGCCAGCAGCTTGGTGGCGGAGAACACCGGGGAGCTGTTTTTT. The chain joins TRBV5-4 to TRBJ2-2; D is unresolved. CDR1 is SGHNT and CDR2 is YYREEE in the germline V gene (reference sequence). V dropped 0 bases and J dropped 1 base, with 7 bases sitting between them. This CDR3 comprises 15 residues.

The V and J genes are TRBV2 and TRBJ2-7, with a weak D call TRBD1 (6 bases). V gave up 6 bases and J gave up 3 bases, with 18 bases separating them. Looked up from germline, CDR1 is SNHLY and CDR2 is FYNNEI. CDR3 length equals 15 residues. DNA for the CDR3: TGTGCCAGCAGGCCGGTGGGGGCGATCGTCTACGAGCAGTACTTC. Its translation is CASRPVGAIVYEQYF.

This chain links TRBV9 with TRBJ1-1; D unclear. Trimming took off 0 bases at V and 0 bases at J, with 18 bases between the two ends. The CDR3 spans 18 residues. Germline values: CDR1 SGDLS, CDR2 YYNGEE. CDR3 DNA sequence: TGTGCCAGCAGCGTAGCTCGGTCGGGGTCTCTTCTGAACACTGAAGCTTTCTTT. Encoded protein: CASSVARSGSLLNTEAFF.